These 5 T cell receptor beta chains were sequenced from one sample in a study of T-cell reconstitution after alpha-beta-depleted transplantation in children. TCRbeta library construction was performed incorporating unique molecular identifiers. TCRdb re-analysed the PCR reads in MiXCR, keeping a single row per CDR3 protein. The table has hundreds of thousands of distinct CDR3 sequences, around 13% seen once. The sequencing here drew on PBMCs, taken before TCRalphabeta/CD19-depleted stem cell transplant. The receptor source for this set is a girl aged 2 to 10 with congenital amegakaryocytic thrombocytopenia, due to receive a stem cell transplant.

This clonotype occurred many times. V gene TRBV10-3 combines with J gene TRBJ2-5; D might be TRBD2 (7 bases). V lost 2 bases and J 5 bases, leaving 12 bases between the germline ends. This CDR3 region has 14 residues. Germline V gene sequence: CDR1 ENHRY, CDR2 SYGVKD. CDR3 sequence reads: CAISERGTKETQYF. CDR3 coding DNA: TGTGCCATCAGTGAGAGGGGGACTAAGGAGACCCAGTACTTC.

This clonotype was counted at least ten times. V and J are TRBV5-1 and TRBJ2-3, with 8 bases matching TRBD2. Looked up from germline, CDR1 is SGHRS and CDR2 is YFSETQ. V shed 0 bases and J 6 bases; nucleotides not matched to a gene: 9. The length of the CDR3 is 16 residues. CDR3 nucleotide sequence: TGCGCCAGCAGCTTGGGTATAGCGGGATTTGGTGATACGCAGTATTTT. Its translation: CASSLGIAGFGDTQYF.

In this sample, this clonotype turned up many times. Here the CDR3 reads CSARDRLAFDEQYF. The CDR3 DNA is TGCAGTGCTAGAGATCGACTAGCTTTCGACGAGCAGTACTTC. This chain joins TRBV20-1 and TRBJ2-7; TRBD2 agrees at 7 bases. The CDR3 covers 14 residues. Germline CDR1 is DFQATT and CDR2 is SNEGSKA (reference sequence). V lost 0 bases, J lost 5 bases, and 7 bases stayed unmatched.

This clonotype appeared a few times. The chain carries TRBV5-1 and TRBJ2-7, with D perhaps matching TRBD2 (7 bases). Germline V CDR1 and CDR2: SGHRS, YFSETQ. There are 15 residues in the CDR3. Trimming took 6 bases from V and 2 from J, leaving 18 bases between them. The CDR3 loop is CASMWGGAFTYEQYF. CDR3 nucleotide sequence: TGCGCCAGCATGTGGGGGGGGGCCTTCACCTACGAGCAGTACTTC.

This clonotype occurred many times. The V and J genes are TRBV5-1 and TRBJ2-1, with D hard to call. CDR3 length equals 13 residues. Germline V CDR1 and CDR2: SGHRS, YFSETQ. Trimming took off 4 bases at V and 8 bases at J, with 13 bases between the two ends. CDR3 nucleotides: TGCGCCAGCAGCGAGACCGCCCACCATGAGCAGTTCTTC. It is translated as CASSETAHHEQFF.